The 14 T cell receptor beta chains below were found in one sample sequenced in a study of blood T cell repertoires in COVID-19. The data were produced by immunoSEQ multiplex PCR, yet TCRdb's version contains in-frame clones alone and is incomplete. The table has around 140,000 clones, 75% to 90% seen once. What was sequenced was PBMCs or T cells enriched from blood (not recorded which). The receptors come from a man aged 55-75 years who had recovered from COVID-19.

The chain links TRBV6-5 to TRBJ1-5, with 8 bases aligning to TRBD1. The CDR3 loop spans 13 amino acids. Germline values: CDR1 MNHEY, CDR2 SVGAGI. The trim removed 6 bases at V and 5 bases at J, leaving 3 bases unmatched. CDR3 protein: CASRRTGHQPQHF. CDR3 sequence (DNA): TGTGCCAGCAGACGGACAGGGCATCAGCCCCAGCATTTT.

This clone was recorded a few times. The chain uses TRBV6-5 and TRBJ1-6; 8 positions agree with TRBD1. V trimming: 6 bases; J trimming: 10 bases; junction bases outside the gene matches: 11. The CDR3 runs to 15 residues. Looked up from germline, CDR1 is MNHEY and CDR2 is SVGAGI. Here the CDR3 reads CASSYIGQGDSPLHF. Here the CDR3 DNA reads TGTGCCAGCAGCTACATCGGACAGGGCGACTCACCCCTCCACTTT.

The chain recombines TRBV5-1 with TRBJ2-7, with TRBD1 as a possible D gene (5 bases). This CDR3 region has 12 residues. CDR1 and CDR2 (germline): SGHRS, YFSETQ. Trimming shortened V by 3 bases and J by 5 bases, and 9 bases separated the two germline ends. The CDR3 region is CASSWGPDEQYF. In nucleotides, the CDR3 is TGCGCCAGCAGCTGGGGCCCCGACGAGCAGTACTTC. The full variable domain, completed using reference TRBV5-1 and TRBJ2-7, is KAGVTQTPRYLIKTRGQQVTLSCSPISGHRSVSWYQQTPGQGLQFLFEYFSETQRNKGNFPGRFSGRQFSNSRSEMNVSTLELGDSALYLCASSWGPDEQYFGPGTRLTVT.

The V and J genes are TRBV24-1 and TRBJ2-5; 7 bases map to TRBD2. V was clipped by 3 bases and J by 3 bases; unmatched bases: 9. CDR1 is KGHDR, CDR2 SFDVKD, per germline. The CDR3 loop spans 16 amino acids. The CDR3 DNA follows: TGTGCCACCAGTGATAACCTGGGCGGGAGAAAAGAGACCCAGTACTTC. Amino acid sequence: CATSDNLGGRKETQYF.

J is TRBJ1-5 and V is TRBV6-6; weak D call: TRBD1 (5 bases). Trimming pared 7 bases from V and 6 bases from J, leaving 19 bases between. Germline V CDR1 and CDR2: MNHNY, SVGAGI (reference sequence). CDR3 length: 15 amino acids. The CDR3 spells CASNRAQGGVQPQHF. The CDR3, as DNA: TGTGCCAGCAACCGGGCTCAGGGAGGAGTTCAGCCCCAGCATTTT.

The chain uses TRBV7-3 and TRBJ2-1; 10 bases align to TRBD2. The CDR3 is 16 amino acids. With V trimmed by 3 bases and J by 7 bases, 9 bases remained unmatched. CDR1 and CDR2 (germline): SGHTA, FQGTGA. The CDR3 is CASSLVASGRRNEQFF. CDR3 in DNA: TGTGCCAGCAGCTTGGTTGCTAGCGGGAGAAGGAATGAGCAGTTCTTC.

CDR3 region: CASSSGGGQNQPQHF. CDR3 nucleotides: TGTGCCAGCAGCTCGGGCGGGGGACAAAATCAGCCCCAGCATTTT. V gene TRBV7-9 combines with J gene TRBJ1-5; TRBD1 might be the D (6 bases). Looked up from germline, CDR1 is SEHNR and CDR2 is FQNEAQ (reference sequence). Trimming removed 4 bases at V and 4 bases at J, with 14 bases between. This CDR3 region has 15 residues.

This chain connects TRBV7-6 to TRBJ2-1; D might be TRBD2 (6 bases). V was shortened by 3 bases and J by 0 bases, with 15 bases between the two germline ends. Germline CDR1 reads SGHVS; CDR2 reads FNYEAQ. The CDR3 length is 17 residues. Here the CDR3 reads CASSFFSSASSYNEQFF. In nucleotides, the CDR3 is TGTGCCAGCAGCTTTTTCTCTAGCGCAAGCTCCTACAATGAGCAGTTCTTC.

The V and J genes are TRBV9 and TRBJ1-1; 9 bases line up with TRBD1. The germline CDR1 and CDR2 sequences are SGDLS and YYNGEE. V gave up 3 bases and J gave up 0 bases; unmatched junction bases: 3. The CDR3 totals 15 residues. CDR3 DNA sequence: TGTGCCAGCAGCGCCGGGACAGGGATGAACACTGAAGCTTTCTTT. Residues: CASSAGTGMNTEAFF.

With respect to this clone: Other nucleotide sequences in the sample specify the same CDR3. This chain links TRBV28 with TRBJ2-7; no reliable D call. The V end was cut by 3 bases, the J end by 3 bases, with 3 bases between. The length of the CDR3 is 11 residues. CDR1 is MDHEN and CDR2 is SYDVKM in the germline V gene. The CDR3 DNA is TGTGCCAGCAGTTTCTACTACGAGCAGTACTTC. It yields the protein CASSFYYEQYF.

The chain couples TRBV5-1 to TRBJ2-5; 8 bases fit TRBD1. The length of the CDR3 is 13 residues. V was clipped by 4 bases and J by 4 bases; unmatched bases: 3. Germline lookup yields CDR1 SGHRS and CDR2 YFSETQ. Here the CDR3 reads CASSETGAETQYF. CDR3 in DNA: TGCGCCAGCAGCGAGACAGGGGCAGAGACCCAGTACTTC.

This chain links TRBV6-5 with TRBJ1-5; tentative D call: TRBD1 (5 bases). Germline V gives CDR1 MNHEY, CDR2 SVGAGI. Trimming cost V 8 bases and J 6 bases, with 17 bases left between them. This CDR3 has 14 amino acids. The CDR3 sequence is CASRASGIGQPQHF. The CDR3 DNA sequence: TGTGCCAGCCGGGCCTCAGGGATCGGTCAGCCCCAGCATTTT.

The DNA for the CDR3 is TGTGCCAGCAGCTTGTTAGTCAGGACAGACTACGAGCAGTACTTC. Translating gives CASSLLVRTDYEQYF. The chain recombines TRBV5-5 with TRBJ2-7; tentatively, D is TRBD1 (6 bases). The CDR3 loop spans 15 amino acids. Germline CDR1 reads SGHKS; CDR2 reads YYEKEE (reference sequence). With 1 base removed from V and 3 bases from J, the gap between germline ends came to 14 bases. Based on the CDR3 plus reference TRBV5-5 and TRBJ2-7, the full variable domain is DAGVTQSPTHLIKTRGQQVTLRCSPISGHKSVSWYQQVLGQGPQFIFQYYEKEERGRGNFPDRFSARQFPNYSSELNVNALLLGDSALYLCASSLLVRTDYEQYFGPGTRLTVT.

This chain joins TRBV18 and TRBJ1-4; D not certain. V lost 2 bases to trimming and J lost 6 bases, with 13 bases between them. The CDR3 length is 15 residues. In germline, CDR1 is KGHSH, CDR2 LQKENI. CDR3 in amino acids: CASSPGPGLHEKLFF. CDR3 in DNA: TGTGCCAGCTCACCAGGTCCGGGTTTACATGAAAAACTGTTTTTT.